A single T cell receptor (beta chain) is shown here with its context. The protocol was immunoSEQ multiplex PCR, while the TCRdb copy is restricted to in-frame clones and leaves out a portion. Of nearly 750,000 clones in the sample, roughly two thirds were seen once. Each of the donors was a healthy adult who was HIV-negative and had not had a recent acute infection or vaccination. Naive CD45RA+ and memory CD45RA-negative subsets were split from CD4+ cells. The data derive from a study of shared clonotypes between healthy human individuals. This sequence originates from a woman under 40 in good health. Input material: memory CD4+ T cells sorted from blood. The subset: CD45RA-negative fraction.

The CDR3 reads CASSLAPVGAFF. The DNA of the CDR3 is TGTGCCAGCAGTCTCGCCCCAGTGGGAGCTTTCTTT. The chain has TRBV28 and TRBJ1-1, with D unclear. This CDR3 is 12 amino acids long. Between the trimmed V and J ends, which lost 5 bases and 10 bases, there was a span of 14 bases. Germline V lookup: CDR1 MDHEN, CDR2 SYDVKM.